This TCR beta chain originates from a study of cytomegalovirus exposure and HLA in healthy donors. The study, taken as a whole, reports: As a later analysis revealed, the rate of TCR association differed by HLA locus, with DRB1 most and HLA-C fewest.

This CDR3 is 15 amino acids long. Trimming left V 6 bases short and J 9 bases short, with 18 bases between. Germline V CDR1 and CDR2: MDHEN, SYDVKM. For this clone: Antigen: not known.

In the PCR, 60 Vbeta and 13 Jbeta primers were used. The table came from immunoSEQ multiplex PCR; TCRdb's copy has only in-frame clones and leaves some out. This repertoire includes over 110,000 clones. The chain joins TRBV28 to TRBJ1-6; no definite D call. Sequenced input: PBMCs. The clonotype originates from a male donor in good health and CMV-seronegative. The CDR3 reads CASSLDLGSGSPLHF. CDR3 sequence (DNA): TGTGCCAGCAGCCTAGACCTCGGTAGTGGTTCACCCCTCCACTTT.